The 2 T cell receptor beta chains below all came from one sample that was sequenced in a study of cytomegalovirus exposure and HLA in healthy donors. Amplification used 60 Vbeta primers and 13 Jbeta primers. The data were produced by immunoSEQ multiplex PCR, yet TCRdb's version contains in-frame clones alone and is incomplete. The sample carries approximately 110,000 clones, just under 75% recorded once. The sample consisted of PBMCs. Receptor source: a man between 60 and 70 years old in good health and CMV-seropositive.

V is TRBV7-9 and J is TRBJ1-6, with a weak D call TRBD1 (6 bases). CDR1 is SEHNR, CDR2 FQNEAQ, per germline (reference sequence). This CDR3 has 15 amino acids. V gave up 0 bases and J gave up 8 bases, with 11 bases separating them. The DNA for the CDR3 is TGTGCCAGCAGCTTAGCCGGGACACGGTATTCACCCCTCCACTTT. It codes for CASSLAGTRYSPLHF.

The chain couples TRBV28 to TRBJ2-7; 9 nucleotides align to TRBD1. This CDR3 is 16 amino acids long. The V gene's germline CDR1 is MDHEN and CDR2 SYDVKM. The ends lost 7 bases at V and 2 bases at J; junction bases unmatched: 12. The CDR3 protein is CASTTGTGPPTYEQYF. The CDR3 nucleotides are TGTGCCAGCACCACAGGGACAGGGCCACCCACCTACGAGCAGTACTTC. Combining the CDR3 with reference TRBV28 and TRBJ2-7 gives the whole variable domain DVKVTQSSRYLVKRTGEKVFLECVQDMDHENMFWYRQDPGLGLRLIYFSYDVKMKEKGDIPEGYSVSREKKERFSLILESASTNQTSMYLCASTTGTGPPTYEQYFGPGTRLTVT.